This T cell receptor (beta chain) was sequenced in a study of blood T cell repertoires in COVID-19 (dated by TCRdb to 2018 to 2021). For context, the study as a whole: The collaborator samples originated in the United States, Italy and Spain and spanned the acute and convalescent phases of COVID-19. Subjects who had been exposed to COVID-19, were actively infected with it, or had recovered from it provided the deeply sampled blood TCRbeta repertoires that made up the dataset. Where HLA class I and class II types were available, the types were taken from metadata supplied by the sample provider, not from assay-based typing. The samples were drawn from the first 160 participants of the ongoing ImmuneRACE study and from roughly 1,300 subjects provided by 6 global collaborators. The prospective study material was composed of cDNA or gDNA derived from T cells, B-cell-depleted T cells, or PBMCs. The repertoires were made available in a free public database intended to serve as a resource for research on the immune response to SARS-CoV-2. The sample metadata nearly always contained a de-identified subject ID, COVID-19 status, age in years and sex.

The paper as a whole reports these results and caveats: The quantity of clinical and demographic metadata differed by source and by participant and was supplied without curation.

TCRbeta CDR3 regions were amplified from genomic DNA by means of the immunoSEQ Assay, a bias-controlled multiplex PCR. In the paper's pipeline: The number of nucleated cells in each sample was estimated from the amplification of reference gene primers within the assay. Sequence reads were collapsed and filtered to measure the absolute abundance of every unique TCRbeta CDR3 rearrangement. For each sample, productive Simpson clonality was calculated by taking the square root of Simpson's diversity index across productive rearrangements. TCRdb retrieved this table from immuneACCESS and kept in-frame rearrangements only. Not all clones are present; in checked studies, unresolved V genes account for under half, and no reason is known for the remainder. That table is the source of V, J and clone size, and D and trimming were worked out from the DNA. The sample data list a few hundred thousand clones, and roughly 90% of these were observed just once. The biggest ten clones account for 9.5% of the sample.

From the germline V gene, CDR1 is SGHTA and CDR2 is FQGNSA. V lost 0 bases and J lost 10 bases; the stretch between them is 13 bases long. The CDR3 sequence holds 14 residues, the cysteine and phenylalanine included. Left in the record is the CDR3 DNA by itself, 42 bases read in frame from the first base. Participants in the prospective study were enrolled through a virtual design, were aged about 18 to 100 years, and lived in approximately 24 United States geographic areas. Cohort assignment in the prospective study relied on participant-reported clinical history from a screening survey and a study questionnaire. Recovered participants in ImmuneRACE Cohort 3 were defined as having two consecutive negative NP/OP PCR tests, clearance from a healthcare professional, or resolution of symptoms. In the prospective study, whole blood, serum and a nasopharyngeal or oropharyngeal swab were collected from each participant by mobile phlebotomists. Over a 2-month period, participants in the prospective study had the option of providing additional blood draws and questionnaires. Prospective study blood samples were shipped either frozen or at room temperature before DNA extraction.

This clone was picked up one time. Its antigen is not yet known. There are no base qualities to consult, and no much larger clone falls within one base. This clonotype originated in a woman aged 40-49 years who had recovered from COVID-19. Sequenced input: PBMCs or T cells enriched from blood (not recorded which). The chain uses TRBV7-2 and TRBJ2-1; the D gene identity is not certain. The nucleotide sequence is given as TGTGCCAGCAGCTTAGCTGGCGGCCCTGAAGAGCAGTTCTTC. Its coded protein is CASSLAGGPEEQFF.